This T cell receptor (beta chain) emerged from a study of blood T cell repertoires in COVID-19. Study in general: The United States, Italy and Spain were the sources of the acute and convalescent COVID-19 samples. From T cells, B-cell-depleted T cells, or PBMCs came the material, which was cDNA or gDNA.

Original handling: Reference gene primers were amplified, and this amplification served to estimate nucleated cell counts. Measured with immunoSEQ multiplex PCR; TCRdb has only the in-frame clones, and not every one. The V and J calls and the clone size are those of that table, but D and trimming were determined from the DNA. The sample lists approximately 350,000 clones; about 89% were seen once. The CDR3 length is 17 residues. Germline CDR1 is SGDLS and CDR2 is YYNGEE. V dropped 0 bases and J dropped 0; count of bases not matched to a gene: 6. The V and J genes are TRBV9 and TRBJ2-1; 7 nucleotides agree with TRBD1. The sequence derives from a man aged 35-49 years with acute or convalescent COVID-19. The specimen was peripheral blood. Here the CDR3 reads CASSVEGAVNSYNEQFF. DNA for the CDR3: TGTGCCAGCAGCGTAGAGGGGGCGGTTAACTCCTACAATGAGCAGTTCTTC.